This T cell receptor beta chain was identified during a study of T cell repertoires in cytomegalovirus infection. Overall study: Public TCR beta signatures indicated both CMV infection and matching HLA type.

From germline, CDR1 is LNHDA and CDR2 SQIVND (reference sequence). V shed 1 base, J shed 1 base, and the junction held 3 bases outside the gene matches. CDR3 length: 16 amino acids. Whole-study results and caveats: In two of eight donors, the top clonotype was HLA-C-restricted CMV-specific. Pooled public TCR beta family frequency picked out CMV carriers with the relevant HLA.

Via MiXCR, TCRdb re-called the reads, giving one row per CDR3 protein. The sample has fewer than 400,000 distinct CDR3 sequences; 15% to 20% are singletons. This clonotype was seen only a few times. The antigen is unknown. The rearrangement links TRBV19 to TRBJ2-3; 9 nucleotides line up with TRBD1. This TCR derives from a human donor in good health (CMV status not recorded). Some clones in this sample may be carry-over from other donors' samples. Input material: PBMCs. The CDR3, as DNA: TGTGCCAGTAGTATAGGGACAGGGGTACGCACAGATACGCAGTATTTT. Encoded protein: CASSIGTGVRTDTQYF.